The 9 T cell receptor beta chains listed next were all sequenced from one sample in a study of neurological immune-mediated disorders. TCRdb called the 5' RACE reads again in MiXCR, with one record for every CDR3 protein. Of about 35,000 distinct CDR3 sequences listed, 3.5% to 4% are singletons. Sequenced sample: PBMCs. The receptors stem from a man aged 25-45 years with multiple sclerosis.

This clonotype has ten or more counts. This chain links TRBV5-1 with TRBJ2-5; no firm D call. The CDR3 has 14 amino acids. The V end was cut by 2 bases, the J end by 2 bases, with 10 bases between. CDR1 SGHRS and CDR2 YFSETQ come from the germline V gene. In DNA form, the CDR3 reads TGCGCCAGCAGCTTAATGCTGGGTCAAGAGACCCAGTACTTC. Amino acid sequence: CASSLMLGQETQYF. Using reference TRBV5-1 and TRBJ2-5 for the parts outside the CDR3, the full variable domain is KAGVTQTPRYLIKTRGQQVTLSCSPISGHRSVSWYQQTPGQGLQFLFEYFSETQRNKGNFPGRFSGRQFSNSRSEMNVSTLELGDSALYLCASSLMLGQETQYFGPGTRLLVL.

This clonotype has ten or more counts. CDR3 sequence reads: CASSLHGSLGFGQPQHF. The CDR3 DNA sequence: TGTGCCAGCAGTTTACACGGGAGTTTGGGGTTCGGTCAGCCCCAGCATTTT. V usage is TRBV12-3 or TRBV12-4 and J usage is TRBJ1-5; D gene ambiguous. V was shortened by 2 bases and J by 6 bases, with 20 bases between the two germline ends. The CDR3 contains 17 residues.

The V and J genes are TRBV6-2 or TRBV6-3 and TRBJ1-5; no definite D call. Trimming removed 6 bases from V and 1 base from J, with 10 bases in between. The germline V gene has CDR1 MNHEY and CDR2 SVGEGT. This CDR3 has 14 residues. CDR3 DNA: TGTGCCAGCAGGACCTCACAGAGCAATCAGCCCCAGCATTTT. As protein: CASRTSQSNQPQHF.

This clonotype occurred many times. The chain recombines TRBV20-1 with TRBJ1-1, with 10 bases identical to TRBD1. Germline V gene lookup returns CDR1 DFQATT and CDR2 SNEGSKA (reference sequence). CDR3 length equals 14 residues. The trim removed 5 bases at V and 10 bases at J, leaving 13 bases unmatched. This chain's CDR3 is CSADSGTGVRVAFF. DNA of the CDR3: TGCAGTGCTGATTCCGGGACAGGGGTGAGGGTAGCTTTCTTT.

This clonotype was observed many times. The rearrangement joins TRBV3-1 to TRBJ2-1; no reliable D call. This CDR3 region has 11 residues. The germline V gene has CDR1 LGHDT and CDR2 YNNKEL (reference sequence). Trimming pared 5 bases from V and 8 bases from J, leaving 7 bases between. The CDR3: CASSSMHEQFF. The DNA for the CDR3 is TGTGCCAGCAGCTCAATGCATGAGCAGTTCTTC.

This clonotype was seen repeatedly, ten times or more. The V call is TRBV5-6, the J call TRBJ1-2; the match to TRBD1 covers 12 bases. The CDR3 is made up of 14 amino acids. Unmatched junction bases numbered 4, after V lost 3 bases and J lost 7 bases. Germline V lookup: CDR1 SGHDT, CDR2 YYEEEE. CDR3 amino acids: CASSSGQGARGYTF. The DNA for the CDR3 is TGTGCCAGCAGCTCGGGACAGGGGGCTCGTGGCTACACCTTC.

This clonotype is medium-sized by share. V and J are TRBV9 and TRBJ1-6; unclear D gene. Trimming took 5 bases from V and 8 from J, leaving 14 bases between them. In germline, CDR1 is SGDLS, CDR2 YYNGEE. CDR3 size: 14 residues. The CDR3 reads CASSATVGDSPLHF. CDR3 nucleotide sequence: TGTGCCAGCAGTGCAACGGTTGGGGATTCACCCCTCCACTTT.

Regarding this clonotype: A read error may explain this, as a much larger clone is one base away. The V and J genes are TRBV10-3 and TRBJ2-5, with 7 bases aligning to TRBD2. V was pared by 3 bases and J by 4 bases, with 5 bases of the junction left unmatched. Looked up from germline, CDR1 is ENHRY and CDR2 is SYGVKD. The CDR3 contains 14 residues. CDR3 DNA sequence: TGTGCCATCAGTGATGGGACTACCCGAGAGACCCAGTACTTC. This sequence encodes CAISDGTTRETQYF.

This clonotype was counted at least ten times. J is TRBJ2-7 and V is TRBV7-3, with D perhaps TRBD1 (6 bases). V was shortened by 1 base and J by 1 base, with 11 bases between the two germline ends. The CDR3 is 15 amino acids. Germline lookup yields CDR1 SGHTA and CDR2 FQGTGA. CDR3: CASSLMVGQSYEQYF. CDR3 nucleotides: TGTGCCAGCAGCTTAATGGTAGGACAGTCCTACGAGCAGTACTTC. Using reference TRBV7-3 and TRBJ2-7 for the parts outside the CDR3, the full variable domain is GAGVSQTPSNKVTEKGKYVELRCDPISGHTALYWYRQSLGQGPEFLIYFQGTGAADDSGLPNDRFFAVRPEGSVSTLKIQRTERGDSAVYLCASSLMVGQSYEQYFGPGTRLTVT.